Detailed here is one TCR beta chain. Its matching antigen is unknown. The deep-level immunoSEQ assay was used. Libraries were prepared by immunoSEQ multiplex PCR; TCRdb keeps only in-frame clonotypes and omits some of them. The sample includes roughly 1.4 million clones, just under 99% of them seen just once. This sample was taken from a study of shared clonotypes between healthy human individuals. The study's findings and limits: Several donors held about 5% of naive CD4 clonotypes in common.

CDR1 is MNHEY and CDR2 is SVGAGI in the germline V gene. The CDR3 runs to 16 residues. Trimming pared 0 bases from V and 2 bases from J, leaving 13 bases between. Sequencing was carried out using naive CD4+ T cells sorted from blood. Subset defined: CD45RA+ positively selected. The gene calls are TRBV6-5 and TRBJ1-1, with D perhaps TRBD1 (5 bases). This TCR derives from a man aged 25 to 40 in good health. As DNA, the CDR3 is TGTGCCAGCAGTTACTCGGCAGGGCTATTAAACACTGAAGCTTTCTTT. It specifies CASSYSAGLLNTEAFF.